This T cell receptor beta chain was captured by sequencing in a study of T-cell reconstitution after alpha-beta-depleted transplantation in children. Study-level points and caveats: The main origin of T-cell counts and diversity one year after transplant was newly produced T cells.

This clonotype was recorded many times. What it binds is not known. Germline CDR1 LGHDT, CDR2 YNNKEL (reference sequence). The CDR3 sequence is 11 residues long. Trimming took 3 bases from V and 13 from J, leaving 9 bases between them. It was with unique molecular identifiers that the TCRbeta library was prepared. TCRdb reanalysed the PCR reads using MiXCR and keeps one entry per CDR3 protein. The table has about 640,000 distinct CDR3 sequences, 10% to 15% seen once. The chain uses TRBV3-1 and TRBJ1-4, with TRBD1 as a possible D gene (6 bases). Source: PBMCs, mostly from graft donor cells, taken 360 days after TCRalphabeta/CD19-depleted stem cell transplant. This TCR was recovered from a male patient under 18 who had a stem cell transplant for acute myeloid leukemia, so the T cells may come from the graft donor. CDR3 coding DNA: TGTGCCAGCAGCCACGGAGGGGGACTGTTTTTT. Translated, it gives CASSHGGGLFF. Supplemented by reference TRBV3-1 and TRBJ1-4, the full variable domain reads DTAVSQTPKYLVTQMGNDKSIKCEQNLGHDTMYWYKQDSKKFLKIMFSYNNKELIINETVPNRFSPKSPDKAHLNLHINSLELGDSAVYFCASSHGGGLFFGSGTQLSVL.